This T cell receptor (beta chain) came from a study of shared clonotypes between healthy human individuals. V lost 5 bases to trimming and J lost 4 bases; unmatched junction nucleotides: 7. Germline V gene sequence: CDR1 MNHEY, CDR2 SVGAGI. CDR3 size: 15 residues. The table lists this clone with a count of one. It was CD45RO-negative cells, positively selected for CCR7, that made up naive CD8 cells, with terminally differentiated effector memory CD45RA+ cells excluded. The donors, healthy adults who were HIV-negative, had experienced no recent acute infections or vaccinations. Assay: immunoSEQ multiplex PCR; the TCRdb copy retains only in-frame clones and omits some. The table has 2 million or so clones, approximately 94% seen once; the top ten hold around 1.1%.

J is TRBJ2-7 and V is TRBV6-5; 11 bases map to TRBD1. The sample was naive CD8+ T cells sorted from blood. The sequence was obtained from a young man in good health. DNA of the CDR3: TGTGCCAGCAGTAACCCGGGGACAGGGGGATACGAGCAGTACTTC. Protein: CASSNPGTGGYEQYF.